The sequence of this T cell receptor beta chain was determined in a study of blood T cells in healthy people across ages (dated by TCRdb to between 2015 and 2017). Looking at the study overall: Template switching captured roughly one uniquely barcoded TCR beta cDNA molecule per two T cells in model experiments. To track age-related changes in TCR beta repertoire diversity, the study relied on deep sequencing normalized with unique cDNA molecular identifiers. The donors were divided into four age groups: young (average about 16 years), middle-aged (about 39), aged (around 59) and long-lived (82). To avoid experimental bias, donors of different ages were spread randomly across the sequencing lanes. For two donors (one aged 18 to 30 and one aged 80 or older), the study analyzed two additional independent replicas of 1 million unique cDNA reads from the same blood draw. Findings and caveats that apply to the study as a whole: Donor CMV infection status was unknown, potentially confounding age-related changes in expanded clonotypes. There was a strong correlation between observed TCR beta diversity and the percentage of naive T cells measured by flow cytometry. Compared with the aged group, more naive CD4+ T cells, fewer expanded clones and increased TCR diversity were shown by the long-lived group, suggesting age selection. Since profiling was done on bulk unsorted PBMCs, naive and antigen-experienced compartments could not be conclusively compared. As age increased, observed TCR beta diversity per million T cells dropped in a roughly linear way, and a significant reduction was already evident by age about 40. Estimates of total diversity based on one million sequenced T cells were considered lower bounds and underestimates.

This clonotype occurred a few times. Which antigen it targets is not known. Base qualities are not provided; no much larger clone lies one nucleotide away. The library was obtained by 5' RACE. Sequencer: Illumina HiSeq 2500. A second about 6 to 11 cycle PCR used a sample-barcoded 5' primer and a J-beta primer mix. Each TCR beta cDNA molecule received a unique molecular identifier from a template-switch 5' adaptor carrying 12 random nucleotides. Each sample yielded at least 2.5 million CDR3-containing paired-end reads. All of the RNA was converted into first-strand cDNA using the Mint cDNA synthesis kit, with a TRBC-specific oligonucleotide serving as the primer. All cDNA was treated with uracil-DNA glycosylase and then went through a first 18-cycle PCR with the universal primers M1SS and BC2_uni_R. The paper's processing steps were these. For normalization, 1 million high-quality reads were randomly selected from each sample, with every read carrying a distinct molecular identifier. Reads sharing molecular identifiers were discarded rather than binned into consensus sequences. CDR3 identification, clonotype clustering and error correction used MiTCR with a Q25 quality threshold and the strictest error-elimination algorithm. A nonparametric unseen species model using Euler transformation provided a lower-bound estimate of total TCR beta diversity. TCRdb passed the public sequencing reads through fastp at Q25 and MiXCR, retaining productive beta sequences. One record per CDR3 amino acid sequence lists the most common genes and DNA. The V and J calls were determined by TCRdb, not by the authors. This sample gives about 970,000 distinct CDR3 sequences in total; just over 50% of them show up just once. The top ten clones comprise about a fifth of the sample.

The donors were 40 or so Caucasian individuals from Russia, aged 6 to 90 years, who were systemically healthy. Ten milliliters of peripheral blood were drawn from each donor into EDTA-treated Vacutainer tubes. Ficoll-Paque density-gradient centrifugation was used to isolate PBMCs, with at least 6.5 million per sample. Trizol reagent was used to extract total RNA from the PBMCs, yielding at least 6 micrograms per sample. The percentages of naive CD45RAhigh/CD27high T cells were determined by flow cytometry on a PBMC aliquot from every donor. The germline V gene (reference sequence) sets CDR1 to LNHNV and CDR2 to YYDKDF. Including the terminal cysteine and phenylalanine, the CDR3 comprises 15 residues. Only the CDR3 DNA is retained, 45 bases long and in frame from the first base. From V the trimming removes 0 bases and from J it removes 5 bases, while the gene matches leave 6 bases of the junction unaccounted for.

This receptor chain uses TRBV15 and TRBJ2-5, with 7 bases aligning to TRBD2. Input material: blood. The clonotype comes from a woman aged 60 to 75 in good health. For the CDR3, the sequence is CATSRDRGGFETQYF. Read as DNA, the sequence is TGTGCCACCAGCAGAGATCGCGGGGGTTTCGAGACCCAGTACTTC.